These 23 T cell receptor beta chains were sequenced from one sample in a study of blood T cell repertoires in COVID-19. Here immunoSEQ multiplex PCR was the method, and the copy in TCRdb shows in-frame clones only, minus some. The sample gives 200,000 to 300,000 clones, around 80% of which show up once; 2% to 2.5% is in the top ten. Sequenced material: peripheral blood. Every receptor here comes from a man in his forties or fifties who had recovered from COVID-19.

V gene TRBV7-8 combines with J gene TRBJ1-1; a weak D match, TRBD1 (5 bases). Germline assignment: CDR1 SGHVS and CDR2 FQNEAQ. Trimming cost V 4 bases and J 1 base, with 13 bases left between them. CDR3 size: 15 residues. The CDR3 coding sequence is TGTGCCAGCAGCTACGGCGGGGCAAGGAACACTGAAGCTTTCTTT. It codes for CASSYGGARNTEAFF.

V usage is TRBV7-9 and J usage is TRBJ2-1; D possibly corresponds to TRBD2 (6 bases). With 5 bases removed from V and 3 bases from J, the gap between germline ends came to 20 bases. This CDR3 comprises 17 residues. In germline, CDR1 is SEHNR, CDR2 FQNEAQ (reference sequence). The CDR3 here is CASSGLSGTRRYNEQFF. CDR3 DNA sequence: TGTGCCAGCAGCGGACTTTCCGGGACTCGTCGCTACAATGAGCAGTTCTTC.

This chain joins TRBV27 and TRBJ2-1; D perhaps matches TRBD1 (6 bases). The germline V and J ends were trimmed by 5 bases and 4 bases, with 12 bases remaining between them. The CDR3 loop spans 14 amino acids. Germline V lookup: CDR1 MNHEY, CDR2 SMNVEV (reference sequence). The CDR3 region is CASSPSDSYNEQFF. The CDR3 DNA reads TGTGCCAGCAGTCCTTCGGACAGTTACAATGAGCAGTTCTTC.

V and J are TRBV18 and TRBJ1-5; 8 bases map to TRBD1. The CDR3 runs 15 residues. Germline CDR1 reads KGHSH; CDR2 reads LQKENI. V shed 3 bases, J shed 2 bases, and the junction held 3 bases outside the gene matches. CDR3 coding DNA: TGTGCCAGCTCACCCACGGGACAGGGCAATCAGCCCCAGCATTTT. It codes for CASSPTGQGNQPQHF.

The chain combines TRBV29-1 with TRBJ1-4, with D possibly being TRBD1 (5 bases). V lost 6 bases and J 6 bases, leaving 17 bases between the germline ends. The CDR3 covers 14 residues. In germline, CDR1 is SQVTM, CDR2 ANQGSEA. CDR3: CSVGPRLDHEKLFF. The CDR3 nucleotides read TGCAGCGTGGGGCCCAGGTTGGACCATGAAAAACTGTTTTTT.

In its sample, this clone was seen once. The rearrangement links TRBV7-9 to TRBJ1-2, with unresolved D. The CDR3 covers 13 residues. V was clipped by 1 base and J by 4 bases, with 7 bases between them. Germline V CDR1 and CDR2: SEHNR, FQNEAQ (reference sequence). CDR3: CASSLVAGYGYTF. Written as DNA, the CDR3 is TGTGCCAGCAGCTTAGTAGCCGGCTATGGCTACACCTTC. Using reference TRBV7-9 and TRBJ1-2 for the parts outside the CDR3, the full variable domain is DTGVSQNPRHKITKRGQNVTFRCDPISEHNRLYWYRQTLGQGPEFLTYFQNEAQLEKSRLLSDRFSAERPKGSFSTLEIQRTEQGDSAMYLCASSLVAGYGYTFGSGTRLTVV.

This clone appeared many times. The sample holds other DNA sequences that translate to the same CDR3. This chain joins TRBV19 and TRBJ1-5; D gene ambiguous. The ends were cut back, 3 bases at V and 2 bases at J, with 11 bases in the middle. The germline CDR1 and CDR2 sequences are LNHDA and SQIVND (reference sequence). The CDR3 is made up of 15 amino acids. The CDR3 is CASSMVPGGNQPQHF. CDR3 DNA: TGTGCCAGTAGTATGGTCCCCGGGGGCAATCAGCCCCAGCATTTT.

V gene TRBV5-1 combines with J gene TRBJ1-6, with 7 positions matching TRBD1. The CDR3 loop spans 13 amino acids. The ends lost 7 bases at V and 8 bases at J; junction bases unmatched: 6. Germline V CDR1 and CDR2: SGHRS, YFSETQ. Here the CDR3 reads CASGGDSYSPLHF. The CDR3 bases are TGCGCCAGCGGAGGGGACAGCTATTCACCCCTCCACTTT. The whole variable domain, remainder taken from reference TRBV5-1 and TRBJ1-6, is KAGVTQTPRYLIKTRGQQVTLSCSPISGHRSVSWYQQTPGQGLQFLFEYFSETQRNKGNFPGRFSGRQFSNSRSEMNVSTLELGDSALYLCASGGDSYSPLHFGNGTRLTVT.

The CDR3 nucleotides read TGTGCCAGCAGTTGGGACAGGGGCGGCTACACCTTC. Residues: CASSWDRGGYTF. The chain is built from TRBV12-3 or TRBV12-4 and TRBJ1-2; 10 bases line up with TRBD1. CDR3 size: 12 residues. Germline trimming cut 4 bases from V and 8 bases from J; bases unmatched to any gene: 1.

This chain connects TRBV5-1 to TRBJ1-1; perhaps TRBD1 as D (5 bases). Germline V gene sequence: CDR1 SGHRS, CDR2 YFSETQ. The length of the CDR3 is 16 residues. The ends were cut back, 0 bases at V and 0 bases at J, with 12 bases in the middle. Written as DNA, the CDR3 is TGCGCCAGCAGCTTGGACCCAGGGCTGTTGAACACTGAAGCTTTCTTT. It translates to CASSLDPGLLNTEAFF.

This chain connects TRBV18 to TRBJ2-5; TRBD2 matches 8 bases. The CDR3 has 15 amino acids. Looked up from germline, CDR1 is KGHSH and CDR2 is LQKENI. The V segment lost 6 bases and the J segment 5 bases; nucleotides outside the gene matches: 11. CDR3 in amino acids: CASSRRTSSGETQYF. Here the CDR3 DNA reads TGTGCCAGCTCTAGGAGGACTAGCAGCGGGGAGACCCAGTACTTC.

Comment on this clone: In the same sample, other DNA sequences code for this CDR3. The rearrangement links TRBV18 to TRBJ2-5; D is undetermined. This CDR3 region has 11 residues. Germline lookup yields CDR1 KGHSH and CDR2 LQKENI. The V end was cut by 3 bases, the J end by 3 bases, with 2 bases between. CDR3 protein: CASSPEETQYF. CDR3 nucleotide sequence: TGTGCCAGCTCACCCGAAGAGACCCAGTACTTC.

The V and J genes are TRBV7-2 and TRBJ2-4, with D possibly matching TRBD1 (6 bases). In germline, CDR1 is SGHTA, CDR2 FQGNSA. With 5 bases removed from V and 9 bases from J, the gap between germline ends came to 14 bases. The CDR3 consists of 13 residues. In DNA, the CDR3 is TGTGCCAGCAGCGTAACAGGGTCGGGCATTCAGTACTTC. This codes for CASSVTGSGIQYF.

This clone was seen more than once but under ten times. The chain combines TRBV4-3 with TRBJ1-2; a weak D match, TRBD1 (6 bases). The CDR3 runs to 15 residues. V dropped 5 bases and J dropped 4 bases, with 17 bases sitting between them. Germline V gives CDR1 LGHNA, CDR2 YSLEER. The CDR3 spells CASSSRKDSPYGYTF. The CDR3 DNA sequence: TGCGCCAGCAGCTCTCGGAAGGACAGCCCCTATGGCTACACCTTC.

This clone came up a few times. CDR3 bases: TGTGCCAGCAGCTTTGGAGATTATACCGGGGAGCTGTTTTTT. Its translation is CASSFGDYTGELFF. V gene TRBV11-2 combines with J gene TRBJ2-2, with D uncertain. V was pared by 3 bases and J by 5 bases, with 10 bases between. Germline V gives CDR1 SGHAT, CDR2 FQNNGV. This CDR3 has 14 residues.

This clone showed up just once. V is TRBV30 and J is TRBJ2-5; 7 bases match TRBD1. Germline CDR1 and CDR2: GTSNPN and SVGIG (reference sequence). V gave up 4 bases and J gave up 3 bases; unmatched junction bases: 5. The length of the CDR3 is 13 residues. CDR3: CAWTQGTEETQYF. The CDR3 nucleotides are TGTGCCTGGACCCAAGGGACAGAAGAGACCCAGTACTTC.

This clone was counted once. The chain has TRBV27 and TRBJ2-7; possible D gene TRBD1, 6 bases. V lost 4 bases, J lost 1 base, and 8 bases lay in between. The CDR3 spans 13 residues. Germline CDR1 is MNHEY and CDR2 is SMNVEV (reference sequence). CDR3 in amino acids: CASSWTESYEQYF. CDR3 bases: TGTGCCAGCAGTTGGACAGAATCCTACGAGCAGTACTTC.

This clone was seen just once. The CDR3 nucleotides are TGCAGCGTTGGACAGGCAAGCTCCTACGAGCAGTACTTC. Protein product: CSVGQASSYEQYF. The V call is TRBV29-1, the J call TRBJ2-7; tentative D call: TRBD1 (6 bases). The CDR3 sequence is 13 residues long. V dropped 4 bases and J dropped 0 bases, with 10 bases sitting between them. Looked up from germline, CDR1 is SQVTM and CDR2 is ANQGSEA.

The CDR3 region is CAWGALSFEQYF. The CDR3 nucleotides are TGTGCCTGGGGGGCCCTCAGTTTCGAGCAGTACTTC. The chain combines TRBV30 with TRBJ2-7, with a possible D match to TRBD1 (5 bases). The CDR3 extends over 12 amino acids. The germline V gene has CDR1 GTSNPN and CDR2 SVGIG (reference sequence). Deletions cut 5 bases from V and 6 bases from J, with 14 bases between.

V usage is TRBV7-2 and J usage is TRBJ1-5; no reliable D call. The CDR3 covers 15 residues. Germline CDR1 and CDR2: SGHTA and FQGNSA. Deletions cut 0 bases from V and 0 bases from J, with 6 bases between. The CDR3 loop reads CASSLAGLSNQPQHF. The CDR3 DNA reads TGTGCCAGCAGCTTAGCCGGACTTAGCAATCAGCCCCAGCATTTT.

This clone was found a few times. The CDR3 sequence: CASSDRVRETQYF. In DNA form, the CDR3 reads TGTGCCAGCAGCGACAGGGTCAGGGAGACCCAGTACTTC. V usage is TRBV2 and J usage is TRBJ2-5, with 7 bases aligning to TRBD1. CDR1 is SNHLY, CDR2 FYNNEI, per germline. The CDR3 is 13 amino acids. V gave up 6 bases and J gave up 5 bases; unmatched junction bases: 6.

V is TRBV14 and J is TRBJ2-3; possible D gene TRBD2, 5 bases. Germline V gives CDR1 SGHDN, CDR2 FVKESK. The CDR3 covers 12 residues. V was pared by 4 bases and J by 5 bases, with 7 bases between. CDR3 DNA sequence: TGTGCCAGCAGCCCCGGGGTAGATACGCAGTATTTT. Residues: CASSPGVDTQYF. The entire variable domain, with the rest obtained from reference TRBV14 and TRBJ2-3, is as follows: EAGVTQFPSHSVIEKGQTVTLRCDPISGHDNLYWYRRVMGKEIKFLLHFVKESKQDESGMPNNRFLAERTGGTYSTLKVQPAELEDSGVYFCASSPGVDTQYFGPGTRLTVL.

The chain joins TRBV7-8 to TRBJ1-2, with TRBD1 matching 7 bases. V lost 1 base, J lost 3 bases, and 11 bases stayed unmatched. In germline, CDR1 is SGHVS, CDR2 FQNEAQ. The CDR3 is 17 amino acids. CDR3 DNA sequence: TGTGCCAGCAGCTTAGAGAGGGGGCCGATTCAATACTATGGCTACACCTTC. This translates into CASSLERGPIQYYGYTF.